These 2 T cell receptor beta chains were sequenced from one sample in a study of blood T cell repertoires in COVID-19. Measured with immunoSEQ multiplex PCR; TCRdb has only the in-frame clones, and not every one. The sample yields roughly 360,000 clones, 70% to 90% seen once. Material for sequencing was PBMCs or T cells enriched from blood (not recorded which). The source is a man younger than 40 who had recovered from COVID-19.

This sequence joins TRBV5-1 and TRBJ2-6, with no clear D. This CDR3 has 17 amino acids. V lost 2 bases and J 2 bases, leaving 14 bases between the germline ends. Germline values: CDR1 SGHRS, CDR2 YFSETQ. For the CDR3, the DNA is TGCGCCAGCAGCTTCGCGACAAGCTGGGCTGGGGCCAACGTCCTGACTTTC. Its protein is CASSFATSWAGANVLTF. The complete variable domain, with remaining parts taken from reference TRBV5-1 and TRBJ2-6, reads KAGVTQTPRYLIKTRGQQVTLSCSPISGHRSVSWYQQTPGQGLQFLFEYFSETQRNKGNFPGRFSGRQFSNSRSEMNVSTLELGDSALYLCASSFATSWAGANVLTFGAGSRLTVL.

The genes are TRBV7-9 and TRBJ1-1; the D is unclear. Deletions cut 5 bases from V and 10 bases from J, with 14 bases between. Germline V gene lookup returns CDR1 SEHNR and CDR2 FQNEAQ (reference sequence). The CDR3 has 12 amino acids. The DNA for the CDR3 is TGTGCCAGCAGCCCTGACATGGGTTTAGCTTTCTTT. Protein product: CASSPDMGLAFF.